This T cell receptor (beta chain) was captured in a study of cytomegalovirus exposure and HLA in healthy donors. PCR involved 60 Vbeta and 13 Jbeta primers. In the source study's methods: Some 10 million shared chains were among the roughly 78 million unique TCR beta chains that a later analysis counted. Assay: immunoSEQ multiplex PCR; the TCRdb copy retains only in-frame clones and omits some. V and J calls and clone size are given by that table; D and trimming were obtained from the DNA. The repertoire holds roughly 45,000 clones, with roughly 51% as singletons. V lost 5 bases to trimming and J lost 0 bases, with 10 bases between them. This CDR3 has 14 residues. Per germline, CDR1 SEHNR and CDR2 FQNEAQ (reference sequence). Study results and caveats: By HLA locus, TCR association rates varied in a later analysis, with DRB1 showing the most and HLA-C the fewest. It was reported that TCR beta sequences correctly inferred the HLA-A and HLA-B alleles for most subjects.

This clone was observed a handful of times. Its target is not known. The TCR was taken from a man in his 60s in good health and CMV-seronegative. V gene TRBV7-9 combines with J gene TRBJ1-1; no clear D gene. The material sequenced was PBMCs. CDR3 nucleotide sequence: TGTGCCAGCAGCCCCACGGTCTTGAACACTGAAGCTTTCTTT. It is translated as CASSPTVLNTEAFF.